The present TCR beta chain was sequenced within a study of siplizumab effects on memory and regulatory T cells. V shed 5 bases and J 5 bases; nucleotides not matched to a gene: 4. Germline V gene lookup returns CDR1 MNHNY and CDR2 SVGAGI (reference sequence). This CDR3 contains 15 residues. About this clone itself: The antigen is unknown.

Sequenced by immunoSEQ multiplex PCR; TCRdb stores in-frame clones only, minus some. The sample carries 3,400 or so clones, 53% recorded once. An approximately 6-day coculture at 37°C was performed with the mixed lymphocyte reaction cells. J is TRBJ2-5 and V is TRBV6-6, with 14 positions matching TRBD2. Sequencing was performed on CFSE-low (dividing) CD4+ T cells sorted from an allogeneic mixed lymphocyte reaction. The clonotype comes from a human donor in good health; the cells came from an allogeneic mixed lymphocyte reaction. In DNA, the CDR3 is TGTGCCAGCAGTGGACTAGCGGGGGGTGGGGAGACCCAGTACTTC. This gives the protein CASSGLAGGGETQYF.